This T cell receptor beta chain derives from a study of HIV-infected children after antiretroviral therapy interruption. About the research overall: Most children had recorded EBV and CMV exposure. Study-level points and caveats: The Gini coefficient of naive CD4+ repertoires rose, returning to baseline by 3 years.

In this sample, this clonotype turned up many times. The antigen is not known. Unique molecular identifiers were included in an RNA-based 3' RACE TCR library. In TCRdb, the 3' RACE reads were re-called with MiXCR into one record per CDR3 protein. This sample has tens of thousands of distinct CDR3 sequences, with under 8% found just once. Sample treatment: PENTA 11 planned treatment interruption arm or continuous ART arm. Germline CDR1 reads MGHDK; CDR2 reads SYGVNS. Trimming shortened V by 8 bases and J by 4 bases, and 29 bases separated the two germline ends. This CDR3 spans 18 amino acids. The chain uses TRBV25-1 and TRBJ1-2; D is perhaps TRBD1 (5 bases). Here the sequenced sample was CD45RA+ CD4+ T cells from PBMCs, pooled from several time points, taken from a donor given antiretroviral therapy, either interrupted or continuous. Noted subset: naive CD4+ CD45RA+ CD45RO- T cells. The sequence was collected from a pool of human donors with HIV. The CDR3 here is CASLGQRDGSPRLYGYTF. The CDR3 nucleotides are TGTGCCAGCCTGGGGCAACGGGACGGATCCCCCCGCCTCTATGGCTACACCTTC.